This T cell receptor (beta chain) comes out of a study of persistence of HIV-infected CD4 T cells. Germline CDR1 is MNHEY and CDR2 is SVGAGI. This CDR3 has 16 amino acids. V lost 0 bases to trimming and J lost 4 bases, with 15 bases between them. Cells were stimulated with overlapping HIV-1 Gag 15-mer peptides. CD4+ T cells upregulating both CD40 ligand and CD69 were sorted as responding cells. The libraries were made with immunoSEQ version 4 in survey mode. Repertoires were generated with immunoSEQ multiplex PCR, while TCRdb's copy carries only in-frame clones and drops some. Here the sample spans about 14,000 clones, about 66% being singletons. This clone ranks as medium-sized. No antigen is known for it.

This receptor was taken from an adult man with HIV who was CMV-seropositive. The chain uses TRBV6-5 and TRBJ1-2; the D gene is possibly TRBD1 (5 bases). The sequenced sample was CD4+ T cells sorted from PBMCs after approximately 20-hour stimulation, obtained from a patient who received antiretroviral therapy. This CDR3 reads CASSYSTLGVAYGYTF. For the CDR3, the DNA is TGTGCCAGCAGTTACTCGACCCTAGGGGTTGCCTATGGCTACACCTTC.